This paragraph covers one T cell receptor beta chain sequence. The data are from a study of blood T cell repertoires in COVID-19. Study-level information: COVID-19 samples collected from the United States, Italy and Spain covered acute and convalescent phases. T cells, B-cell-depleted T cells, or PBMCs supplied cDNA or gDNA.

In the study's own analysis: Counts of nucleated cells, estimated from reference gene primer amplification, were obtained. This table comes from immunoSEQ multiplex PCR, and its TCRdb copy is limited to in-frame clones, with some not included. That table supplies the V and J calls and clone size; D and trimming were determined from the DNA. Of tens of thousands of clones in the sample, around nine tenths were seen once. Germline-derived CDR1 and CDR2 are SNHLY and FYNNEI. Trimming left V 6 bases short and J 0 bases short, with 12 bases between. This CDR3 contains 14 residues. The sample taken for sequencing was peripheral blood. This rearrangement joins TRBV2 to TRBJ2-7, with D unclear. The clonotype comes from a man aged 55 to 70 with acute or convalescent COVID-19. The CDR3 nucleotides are TGTGCCAGCAGCCCCGACCGGAGCTCCTACGAGCAGTACTTC. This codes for CASSPDRSSYEQYF.